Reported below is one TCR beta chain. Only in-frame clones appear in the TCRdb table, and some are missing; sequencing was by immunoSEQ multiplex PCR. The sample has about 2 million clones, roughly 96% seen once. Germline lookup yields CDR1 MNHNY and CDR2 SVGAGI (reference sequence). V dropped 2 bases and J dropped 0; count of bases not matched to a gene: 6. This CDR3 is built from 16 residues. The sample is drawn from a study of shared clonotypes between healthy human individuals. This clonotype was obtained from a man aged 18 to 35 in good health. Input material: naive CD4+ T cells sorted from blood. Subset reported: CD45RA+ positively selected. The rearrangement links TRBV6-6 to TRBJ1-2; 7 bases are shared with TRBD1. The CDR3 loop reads CASSYPGQAPNYGYTF. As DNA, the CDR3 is TGTGCCAGCAGTTACCCCGGACAGGCCCCTAACTATGGCTACACCTTC.